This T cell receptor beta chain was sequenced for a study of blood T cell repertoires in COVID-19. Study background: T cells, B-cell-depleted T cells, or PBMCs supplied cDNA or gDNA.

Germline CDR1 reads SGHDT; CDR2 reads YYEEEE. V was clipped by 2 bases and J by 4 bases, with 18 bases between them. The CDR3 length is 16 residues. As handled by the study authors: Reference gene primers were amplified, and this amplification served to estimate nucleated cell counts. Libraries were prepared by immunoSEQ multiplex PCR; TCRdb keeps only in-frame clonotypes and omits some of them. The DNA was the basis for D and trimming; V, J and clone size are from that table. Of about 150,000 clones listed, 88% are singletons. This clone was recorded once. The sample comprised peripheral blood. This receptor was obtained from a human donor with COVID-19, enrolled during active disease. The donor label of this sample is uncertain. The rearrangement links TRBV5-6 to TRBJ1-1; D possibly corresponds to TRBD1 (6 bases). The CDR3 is CASSFYLDRRSTEAFF. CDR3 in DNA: TGTGCCAGCAGCTTCTACCTGGACAGAAGGAGCACTGAAGCTTTCTTT.